This T cell receptor (beta chain) was captured in a study of T-cell memory formation after mild COVID-19. Whole-study findings and limits: Contracting clones from day 15 to 85 showed balanced CD4/CD8; later expanders favored CD4+. The study found contracting CD4+ clones mainly in CM and EM and contracting CD8+ clones in EMRA. Some clones that responded were present in memory (sampled pre-infection), which suggests cross-reactive memory joined.

In regard to this clonotype: Its antigen is not identified.

Each CDR3 protein gets one entry after TCRdb re-called the 5' RACE reads with MiXCR. The table shows around 200,000 distinct CDR3 sequences, with around 25% occurring only once. The length of the CDR3 is 17 residues. Germline lookup yields CDR1 LGHNA and CDR2 YNFKEQ. V gave up 4 bases and J gave up 2 bases; unmatched junction bases: 9. The sequenced sample consisted of PBMCs or a T cell subset sorted from them (not recorded which). The receptor was isolated from an adult woman who had mild COVID-19 (a few samples of this study predate the infection). Cell type and time point are not known. The V gene is TRBV4-2, the J gene TRBJ1-5; 9 nucleotides agree with TRBD1. As DNA, the CDR3 is TGTGCCAGCAGCCGCGGGACAGGGAATGAGGGCAATCAGCCCCAGCATTTT. Its translation is CASSRGTGNEGNQPQHF.